This T cell receptor (beta chain) was retrieved from a study of control samples from healthy donors and cancer patients. Losses at the gene ends were 2 bases for V and 4 bases for J; bases not matched to a gene: 6. Germline V gene lookup returns CDR1 MNHEY and CDR2 SMNVEV (reference sequence). There are 17 residues in the CDR3. Only in-frame clones appear in the TCRdb table, and some are missing; sequencing was by immunoSEQ multiplex PCR. The table shows 30,000 to 35,000 clones, with approximately 93% occurring only once. The source of this sequence is a man between 60 and 75 years old in good health. The chain is built from TRBV27 and TRBJ2-1; 12 nucleotides agree with TRBD2. The sequencing input was blood. Here the CDR3 reads CASSLRTSGAAYNEQFF. The DNA of the CDR3 is TGTGCCAGCAGTTTACGGACTAGCGGGGCTGCGTACAATGAGCAGTTCTTC.